This T cell receptor beta chain was recovered during a study of shared clonotypes between healthy human individuals (dated by TCRdb to 2020 to 2021). Regarding the complete study: The cohort comprised a couple of women and a few men aged 18 to 49 years. For each donor, CD4 naive and CD4 memory were each given three plates, CD8 naive was given two plates, and CD8 memory was given one plate. To estimate repertoire size and how much clonotype sharing occurs between individuals, the study deeply sequenced the blood TCR repertoires of several healthy adults. To increase sequencing depth and limit assay-specific biases, different laboratories used diverse techniques to prepare libraries and sequence TCR repertoires. Per donor, leukapheresis produced somewhere between about 0.9 and 9 billion PBMCs.

The CDR3, from cysteine to phenylalanine, totals 15 residues. Only the CDR3 region is kept as DNA, spanning 45 bases read in frame from base 1. Summary of the overall study and its limitations: Larger estimated clonotype richness was generally found for naive subsets than for memory subsets. Sharing across a few donors was observed for roughly 5% of naive CD4, less than 4% of naive CD8, 2% to 2.5% of memory CD4, and roughly 0.4% of memory CD8 clonotypes. Incomplete sequencing was indicated by rarefaction of sorted-subset datasets, despite the large sequencing depth. The genetic and exposure-history diversity represented was limited by the small number of donors. Only blood was sampled, and tissue TCR repertoires likely differ from those in blood. Higher generation probabilities were observed for clonotypes shared by all four sorted-subset donors than for non-shared clonotypes. Pairwise subsampling led to the expectation that sequencing depth would affect the degree of clonotype sharing among donors.

Using the deep immunoSEQ assay, TCR CDR3 regions were amplified from genomic DNA by multiplex PCR. Extracted genomic DNA from each cell subset was distributed evenly across all wells of several immunoSEQ 96-well plates, and each plate was treated as a replicate. For sorted subsets, about 220 ng of genomic DNA, equivalent to some 30,000 T cell genomes, went into each replicate PCR. Purified libraries were measured with a Qubit 3.0 fluorometer, size-checked on a Bioanalyzer 2100, and measured again with the KAPA Library Quantification kit. Each immunoSEQ 96-well plate was sequenced on its own single-read 150-cycle Illumina NextSeq 550 flow cell. As for the authors' bioinformatics: Because only junctional sequences without quality scores were contained in the immunoSEQ output, filtering matching that applied to full-length reads could not be performed. Sequences were annotated with PyIR, a Python wrapper for IgBLAST v1.9, and V/J genes and CDR3 were assigned using IMGT germline references. Reads with weak V/J assignments (E-value above 1e-6), missing CDR3, stop codons, out-of-frame junctions, or ambiguous translated residues were removed. A V3J clonotype was defined by an identical inferred V gene, J gene, and CDR3 amino acid sequence. Percentage overlap between repertoires was calculated by dividing the number of shared unique clonotypes by the size of the smaller repertoire. RTK rarefaction, the Chao1 estimator, and Recon v2.1 estimates of unobserved clonotypes were used to assess repertoire richness. Generation probabilities were computed with OLGA for all TCRbeta clonotypes obtained by the gDNA method from a few donors. Drawn from immuneACCESS, this table holds only the in-frame rearrangements with V and J called that TCRdb kept. Clones are partly lost; checked studies trace under half to an unresolved V gene and leave the rest unexplained. Clone size and V and J calls were adopted from that table, with D and trimming inferred from the DNA. The sample table holds fewer than 850,000 clones, of which around 72% were seen once. The ten most abundant clones make up roughly 1.8% of the sample.

About this clone itself: Its antigen specificity is not known. There are no base qualities to consult, and no much larger clone falls within one base.

Donors were healthy HIV-negative adults with no recently reported acute infections or vaccinations. All donors were Caucasian adults living in Nashville, Tennessee, USA. CD4+ T cells were enriched by magnetic negative selection; naive cells were then positively selected on CD45RA, and the negative fraction formed the memory subset. Blood was obtained by leukapheresis, after which PBMCs were separated by Ficoll-Histopaque density gradient centrifugation and cryopreserved in liquid nitrogen vapor phase. Analytical flow cytometry was used to check the purity and quantity of every magnetically sorted T cell population. Each sorted fraction had its genomic DNA isolated and then quantified by UV absorbance on a Nanodrop 2000c.

This TCR came from a woman in her twenties or thirties in good health. Sequenced material: memory CD4+ T cells sorted from blood. According to the study, the label for this sample's cell subset or site signals: CD45RA-negative fraction. This receptor chain uses TRBV12-2 and TRBJ2-7; the D segment call TRBD1 is taken from the table without a DNA check. TRBV12-2 is annotated as a pseudogene. Read as DNA, the sequence is TGTGCAAGTCCGGGACAGGGGTTCCGATCCTACGAGCAGTACTTC. This translates into CASPGQGFRSYEQYF.